Listed below are T cell receptor beta chains from one sample, sequenced in a study of blood T cell repertoires in COVID-19. Sequenced by immunoSEQ multiplex PCR; TCRdb stores in-frame clones only, minus some. This sample carries around 250,000 clones, around 83% of them seen once, and the ten largest clones take less than 4%. The specimen sequenced was peripheral blood. The receptors shown here come from a woman in her late teens or twenties with acute or convalescent COVID-19. Both conserved end residues are part of each CDR3. The D gene is left open where the match is weak. Size is stated for part of the rows, as once, few or many counts, or as a class when the clone is expanded.

clone_size	v_call	j_call	d_call	cdr3_aa	cdr3_nt
few	TRBV30	TRBJ1-1	NA	CAWSSRARTEAFF	TGTGCCTGGAGTTCGAGGGCGCGTACTGAAGCTTTCTTT
once	TRBV27	TRBJ2-7	TRBD1	CASAPGTGGREQYF	TGTGCCAGCGCCCCGGGCACAGGGGGCCGGGAGCAGTACTTC
NA	TRBV29-1	TRBJ2-3	TRBD2	CSVESASGSGDTQYF	TGCAGCGTTGAGTCGGCTAGCGGGAGTGGAGATACGCAGTATTTT
NA	TRBV28	TRBJ1-4	TRBD1	CASSPGGTENEKLFF	TGTGCCAGCAGTCCCGGCGGGACAGAGAATGAAAAACTGTTTTTT
NA	TRBV19	TRBJ1-6	NA	CASREVTGDSPLHF	TGTGCCAGTAGGGAAGTAACGGGGGATTCACCCCTCCACTTT
NA	TRBV3-1/TRBV3-2	TRBJ2-7	NA	CASSHEVSYEQYF	TGTGCCAGCAGCCACGAGGTCTCCTACGAGCAGTACTTC
NA	TRBV3-1/TRBV3-2	TRBJ2-1	NA	CASSQEGAFDEQFF	TGTGCCAGCAGCCAAGAGGGGGCCTTTGATGAGCAGTTCTTC
NA	TRBV19	TRBJ2-3	TRBD1	CASSPRDRGQGEGGADTQYF	TGTGCCAGTAGCCCACGGGACAGGGGGCAGGGGGAGGGCGGCGCAGATACGCAGTATTTT
NA	TRBV4-2	TRBJ1-6	TRBD1	CASRGQENSPLHF	TGTGCCAGCAGAGGACAGGAAAATTCACCCCTCCACTTT
NA	TRBV7-9	TRBJ2-2	NA	CASSSSTTGNTGELFF	TGTGCCAGCAGCTCCTCTACGACAGGGAACACCGGGGAGCTGTTTTTT
few	TRBV4-2	TRBJ2-7	TRBD2	CASSQEAGGTYEQYF	TGTGCCAGCAGCCAAGAGGCGGGAGGCACCTACGAGCAGTACTTC
NA	TRBV7-8	TRBJ1-5	NA	CASSLEQHSNQPQHF	TGTGCCAGCAGCTTAGAACAACATAGCAATCAGCCCCAGCATTTT
NA	TRBV9	TRBJ2-5	NA	CASSVAFGETQYF	TGTGCCAGCAGCGTAGCTTTCGGGGAGACCCAGTACTTC
NA	TRBV18	TRBJ2-5	TRBD2	CASSSRLAGGQETQYF	TGTGCCAGCTCATCCCGACTAGCGGGAGGGCAAGAGACCCAGTACTTC
NA	TRBV3-1/TRBV3-2	TRBJ2-5	TRBD2	CASSLRGSGRETQYF	TGTGCCAGCAGCCTCCGGGGTAGCGGGAGGGAGACCCAGTACTTC
once	TRBV4-3	TRBJ2-7	TRBD2	CASSQGGSGETRF	TGCGCCAGCAGCCAAGGCGGTAGCGGGGAGACGCGCTTC
NA	TRBV30	TRBJ2-1	NA	CAWSVGGYEQFF	TGTGCCTGGAGTGTTGGGGGCTATGAGCAGTTCTTC
NA	TRBV20-1	TRBJ2-3	NA	CSANKRDTQYF	TGCAGTGCCAACAAACGAGATACGCAGTATTTT
NA	TRBV6-6	TRBJ1-4	NA	CASSYLSATNEKLFF	TGTGCCAGCAGTTACTTGTCTGCAACTAATGAAAAACTGTTTTTT